This TCR beta chain was sequenced in a study of blood T cell repertoires in COVID-19. Libraries were prepared by immunoSEQ multiplex PCR; TCRdb keeps only in-frame clonotypes and omits some of them. The data hold 150,000 to 200,000 clones, with roughly 84% observed a single time. V lost 3 bases and J lost 5; bases outside the gene matches: 11. Germline CDR1 reads SGHKS; CDR2 reads YYEKEE (reference sequence). This CDR3 has 17 amino acids. The chain has TRBV5-5 and TRBJ2-5, with 12 bases that match TRBD2. The clonotype was recovered from a woman of 80 years or more with active or convalescent COVID-19. Input material: peripheral blood. The CDR3 loop reads CASSSPWLAGGMETQYF. The CDR3 region has the DNA TGTGCCAGCAGCTCCCCGTGGCTAGCGGGAGGGATGGAGACCCAGTACTTC.